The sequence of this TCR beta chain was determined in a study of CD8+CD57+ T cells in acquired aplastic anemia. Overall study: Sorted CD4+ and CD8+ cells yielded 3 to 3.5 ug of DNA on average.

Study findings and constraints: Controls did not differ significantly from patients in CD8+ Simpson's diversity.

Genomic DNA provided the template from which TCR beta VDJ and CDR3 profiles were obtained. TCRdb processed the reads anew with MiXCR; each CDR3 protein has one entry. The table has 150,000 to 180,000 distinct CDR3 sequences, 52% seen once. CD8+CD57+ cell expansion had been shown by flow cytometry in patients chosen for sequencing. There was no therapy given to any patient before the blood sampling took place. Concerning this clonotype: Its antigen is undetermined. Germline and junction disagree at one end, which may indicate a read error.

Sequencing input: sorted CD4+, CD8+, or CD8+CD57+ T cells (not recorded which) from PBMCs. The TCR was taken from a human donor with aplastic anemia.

CDR3 protein: CATSRAPQGPEPEHF. The CDR3 DNA sequence: TGTGCCACCAGCAGAGCCCCCCAGGGACCTGAGCCCGAGCATTTT. V gene TRBV15 combines with J gene TRBJ1-5; D is possibly TRBD1 (5 bases). Germline values: CDR1 LNHNV, CDR2 YYDKDF (reference sequence). This CDR3 comprises 15 residues.